The sequence of this T cell receptor (beta chain) was determined in a study of blood T cell repertoires in COVID-19. Study-level background: COVID-19 samples, acute and convalescent, were from the United States, Italy and Spain. T cells, B-cell-depleted T cells, or PBMCs provided the cDNA or gDNA that served as material.

Germline V CDR1 and CDR2: SGDLS, YYNGEE. With 3 bases removed from V and 0 bases from J, the gap between germline ends came to 16 bases. This CDR3 region has 17 residues. As handled by the study authors: Nucleated cell counts were estimated from reference gene primer amplification. Using immunoSEQ multiplex PCR, the repertoire was profiled, and TCRdb retains in-frame clones only, with some absent. V and J calls and clone size come straight from that table; D and trimming were deduced from the DNA. The sample has approximately 500,000 clones, 70% to 90% seen once. This clone occurred many times. The rearrangement uses TRBV9 and TRBJ2-1; unclear D gene. This TCR was recovered from a human donor in a cohort sampled during active COVID-19. The sequenced sample consisted of peripheral blood. The CDR3 region is CASSGRLSSSSYNEQFF. DNA for the CDR3: TGTGCCAGCAGCGGACGACTTTCCTCGAGCTCCTACAATGAGCAGTTCTTC.